This TCR beta chain is drawn from a study of T cell repertoires in aging, cancer and after chemotherapy. TRB rearrangements spanning V, D and J were amplified using mixed TRB-A/B primers. MiXCR, run by TCRdb on the multiplex PCR reads, gives a single entry per CDR3 protein. The sample has 2,000 to 2,500 distinct CDR3 sequences, just under 20% seen once; the top ten hold 7.5% to 8.5%. Per the germline V gene, CDR1 is SEHNR and CDR2 is FQNEAQ (reference sequence). Trimming stripped 3 bases from V and 8 bases from J, with 13 bases between. This CDR3 comprises 14 residues. Peripheral blood genomic DNA, not sorted cells or RNA, was the template.

The TCR originated in a human donor with a solid tumor. The chain employs TRBV7-9 and TRBJ1-4; D not resolved. Specimen: blood. The CDR3 sequence: CASSFREGVEKLFF. The CDR3 nucleotides read TGTGCCAGCAGCTTTAGGGAGGGAGTGGAAAAACTGTTTTTT.